This TCR beta chain was sequenced during a study of technical replicates of blood from a few donors (dated by TCRdb to the late 2010s). Turning to this clone: Its antigen remains unidentified. Base qualities were left out, and no much larger clone turns up one base away.

Here V drops 0 bases and J drops 1 base, and the junction holds 4 bases not matched to any gene. The CDR3 measures 16 amino acids from cysteine to phenylalanine. The retained sequence is limited to the CDR3, 48 bases, with the frame set at the first base. CDR1 and CDR2 were assigned from the germline V gene as SGDLS and YYNGEE. Library creation used the immunoSEQ multiplex PCR assay. TCRdb retrieved this table from immuneACCESS and kept in-frame rearrangements only. Not all clones are present; in checked studies, unresolved V genes account for under half, and no reason is known for the remainder. The sample table shows under 85,000 clones, and almost 98% are seen once. Roughly 0.21% of the sample goes to the ten largest clones.

Input material: T cells isolated from PBMCs. The sequence joins TRBV9 to TRBJ2-1, and 7 junction bases match TRBD2. The receptor was isolated from a human donor in good health. The CDR3 protein: CASSVGAGESYNEQFF. The DNA is TGTGCCAGCAGCGTAGGTGCGGGAGAATCCTACAATGAGCAGTTCTTC.